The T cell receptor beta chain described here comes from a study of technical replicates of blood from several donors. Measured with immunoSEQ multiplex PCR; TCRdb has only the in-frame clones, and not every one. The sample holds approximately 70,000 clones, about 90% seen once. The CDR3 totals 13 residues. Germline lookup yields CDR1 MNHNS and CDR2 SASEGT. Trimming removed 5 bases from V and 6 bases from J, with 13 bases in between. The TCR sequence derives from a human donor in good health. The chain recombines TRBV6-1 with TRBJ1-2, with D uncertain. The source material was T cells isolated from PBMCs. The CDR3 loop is CASSWAFGDGYTF. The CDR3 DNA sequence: TGTGCCAGCAGTTGGGCCTTCGGCGATGGCTACACCTTC.